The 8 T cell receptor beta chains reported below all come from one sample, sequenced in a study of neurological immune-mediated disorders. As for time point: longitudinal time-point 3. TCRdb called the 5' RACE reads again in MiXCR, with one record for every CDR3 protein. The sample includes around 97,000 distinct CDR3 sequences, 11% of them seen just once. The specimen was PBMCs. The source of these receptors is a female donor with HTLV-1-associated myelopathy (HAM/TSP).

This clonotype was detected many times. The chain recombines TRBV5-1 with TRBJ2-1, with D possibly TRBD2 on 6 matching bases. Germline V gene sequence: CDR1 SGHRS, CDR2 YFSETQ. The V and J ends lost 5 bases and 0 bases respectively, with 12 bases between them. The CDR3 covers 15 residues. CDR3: CASRAVGGSYNEQFF. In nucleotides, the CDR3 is TGCGCCAGCAGGGCGGTGGGGGGCTCCTACAATGAGCAGTTCTTC.

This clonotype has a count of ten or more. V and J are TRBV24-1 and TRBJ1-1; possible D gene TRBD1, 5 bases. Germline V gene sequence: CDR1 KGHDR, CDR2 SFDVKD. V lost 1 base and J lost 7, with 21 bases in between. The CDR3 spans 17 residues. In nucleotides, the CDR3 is TGTGCCACCAGTGATTTTAAGGGGACGGGCTTGCGGCGTGAAGCTTTCTTT. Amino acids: CATSDFKGTGLRREAFF.

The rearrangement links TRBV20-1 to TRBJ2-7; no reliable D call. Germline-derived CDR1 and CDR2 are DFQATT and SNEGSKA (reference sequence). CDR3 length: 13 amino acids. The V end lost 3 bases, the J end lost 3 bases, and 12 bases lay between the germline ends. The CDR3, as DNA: TGCAGTGCTAGCCTGCCGGTTCTCTACGAGCAGTACTTC. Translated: CSASLPVLYEQYF.

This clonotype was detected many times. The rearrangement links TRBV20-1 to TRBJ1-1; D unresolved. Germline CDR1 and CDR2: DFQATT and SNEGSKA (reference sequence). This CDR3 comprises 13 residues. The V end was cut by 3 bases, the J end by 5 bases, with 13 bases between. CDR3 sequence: CSARAGGRTEAFF. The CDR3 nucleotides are TGCAGTGCTAGGGCAGGCGGGAGGACTGAAGCTTTCTTT.

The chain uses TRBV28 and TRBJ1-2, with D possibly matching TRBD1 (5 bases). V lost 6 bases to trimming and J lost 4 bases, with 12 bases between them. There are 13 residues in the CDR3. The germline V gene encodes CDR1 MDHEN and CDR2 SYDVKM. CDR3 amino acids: CASRVRQGYGYTF. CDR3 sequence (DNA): TGTGCCAGCAGGGTGCGGCAGGGCTATGGCTACACCTTC.

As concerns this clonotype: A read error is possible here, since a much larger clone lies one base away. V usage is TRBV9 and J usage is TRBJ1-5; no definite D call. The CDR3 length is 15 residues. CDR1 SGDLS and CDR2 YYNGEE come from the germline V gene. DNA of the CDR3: TGTGTCAGCAGCGTAGCTCCAGATAGCAATCAGCCCCAGCATTTT. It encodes CVSSVAPDSNQPQHF.

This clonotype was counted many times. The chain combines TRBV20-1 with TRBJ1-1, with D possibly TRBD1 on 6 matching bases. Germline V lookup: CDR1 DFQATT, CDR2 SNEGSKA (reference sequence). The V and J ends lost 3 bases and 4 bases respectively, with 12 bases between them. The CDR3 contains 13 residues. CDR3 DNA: TGCAGTGCTAGTCTAGGCAGGGGCACTGAAGCTTTCTTT. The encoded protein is CSASLGRGTEAFF.

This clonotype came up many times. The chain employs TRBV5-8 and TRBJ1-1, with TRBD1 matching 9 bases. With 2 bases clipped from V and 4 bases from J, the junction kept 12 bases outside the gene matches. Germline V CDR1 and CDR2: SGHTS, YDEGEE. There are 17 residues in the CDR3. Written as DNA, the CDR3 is TGTGCCAGCAGCTTAACAGGGGGCTCGTCTTGGATCACTGAAGCTTTCTTT. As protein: CASSLTGGSSWITEAFF.